Listed below are T cell receptor beta chains from one sample, sequenced in a study of Graves' ophthalmopathy and Graves' hyperthyroidism. TCRdb re-analysed the multiplex PCR reads in MiXCR, keeping a single row per CDR3 protein. The sample has approximately 330,000 distinct CDR3 sequences; 17% are singletons. The sequencing input was peripheral blood. Receptors originate from an adult man with Graves' ophthalmopathy. Each CDR3 is given with its conserved first and last residue. The D gene is left open where the match is weak. Rows may omit the clone size; those that give it use once, few, many or a size class.

V	D	size	J	CDR3	DNA
TRBV6-5	NA	many	TRBJ2-3	CASSYQGIRTDTQYF	TGTGCCAGCAGTTATCAAGGGATACGCACAGATACGCAGTATTTT
TRBV29-1	NA	many	TRBJ2-5	CSVPGRGRDETQYF	TGCAGCGTCCCCGGTAGGGGGCGGGATGAGACCCAGTACTTC
TRBV29-1	NA	many	TRBJ1-1	CSGEGGLNTEAFF	TGCAGCGGGGAGGGGGGGCTGAACACTGAAGCTTTCTTT
TRBV7-9	NA	few	TRBJ2-2	CASSPRSPNTGELFF	TGTGCCAGCAGCCCTAGAAGTCCGAACACCGGGGAGCTGTTTTTT
TRBV19	TRBD1	many	TRBJ2-5	CASSTGQGARSETQYF	TGTGCCAGTAGTACCGGACAGGGGGCAAGGTCGGAGACCCAGTACTTC
TRBV9	NA	many	TRBJ2-2	CASSATGANTGELFF	TGTGCCAGCAGCGCAACGGGAGCTAACACCGGGGAGCTGTTTTTT
TRBV24-1	TRBD1	many	TRBJ2-5	CATSDPLPGQRKETQYF	TGTGCCACCAGTGATCCTCTTCCGGGACAGAGAAAAGAGACCCAGTACTTC
TRBV15	NA	many	TRBJ2-4	CATSRSDRGGPKNIQYF	TGTGCCACCAGCAGATCCGACAGGGGAGGGCCCAAAAACATTCAGTACTTC
TRBV7-9	TRBD2	many	TRBJ2-7	CASSLGDYRHYEQYF	TGTGCCAGCAGCTTAGGGGACTATCGACACTACGAGCAGTACTTC
TRBV6-2/TRBV6-3	TRBD1	many	TRBJ1-1	CASSYSIKRDRGHNTEAFF	TGTGCCAGCAGTTACTCGATAAAGAGGGACAGGGGGCACAACACTGAAGCTTTCTTT
TRBV20-1	NA	many	TRBJ1-5	CSASVDNRNQPQHF	TGCAGTGCTAGCGTGGACAATAGAAATCAGCCCCAGCATTTT
TRBV4-1	NA	many	TRBJ1-5	CASSHSFPSRVGNQPQHF	TGCGCCAGCAGCCACTCATTCCCCAGCAGGGTGGGCAATCAGCCCCAGCATTTT
TRBV6-5	NA	many	TRBJ2-6	CASKILQVSGANVLTF	TGTGCCAGCAAAATTCTACAGGTCTCTGGGGCCAACGTCCTGACTTTC
TRBV6-2/TRBV6-3	TRBD1	many	TRBJ1-2	CASSFYPRGTNYGYTF	TGTGCCAGCAGTTTCTATCCCAGGGGGACCAACTATGGCTACACCTTC
TRBV3-1	TRBD1	many	TRBJ2-7	CASSHRDRVNEQYF	TGTGCCAGCAGCCACCGAGACAGGGTCAACGAGCAGTACTTC
TRBV4-1	TRBD1	few	TRBJ1-1	CASSQARATGVEAFF	TGCGCCAGCAGCCAAGCGCGCGCCACAGGGGTGGAAGCTTTCTTT
TRBV6-5	TRBD1	many	TRBJ1-1	CASSTGDRPSVTAFF	TGTGCCAGCAGTACTGGGGACAGACCGTCGGTAACGGCTTTCTTT
TRBV6-5	TRBD1	many	TRBJ2-5	CASSYFKTGVDQETQYF	TGTGCCAGCAGTTACTTCAAAACAGGGGTGGACCAAGAGACCCAGTACTTC
TRBV10-3	NA	many	TRBJ1-3	CAISEGHSNSGNTIYF	TGTGCCATCAGTGAGGGACACTCTAACTCTGGAAACACCATATATTTT
TRBV3-1	TRBD2	many	TRBJ2-5	CASSQLAGEQETQYF	TGTGCCAGCAGCCAACTAGCGGGGGAGCAAGAGACCCAGTACTTC
TRBV18	NA	many	TRBJ1-1	CASSPQGLGTEAFF	TGTGCCAGTAGTCCTCAGGGATTGGGGACTGAAGCTTTCTTT
TRBV19	TRBD1	many	TRBJ1-1	CAGSIEAAGTAGNTEAFF	TGTGCCGGTAGTATAGAGGCGGCCGGGACAGCGGGGAACACTGAAGCTTTCTTT
TRBV12-3/TRBV12-4	NA	many	TRBJ2-2	CASSLTHNTGELFF	TGTGCCAGCAGTTTGACACACAACACCGGGGAGCTGTTTTTT
TRBV28	NA	many	TRBJ2-5	CASSFLEGGGETQYF	TGTGCCAGCAGTTTTCTGGAGGGGGGAGGGGAGACCCAGTACTTC
TRBV6-2/TRBV6-3	NA	many	TRBJ1-1	CASAPVRGSTEAFF	TGTGCCAGCGCCCCGGTCCGAGGGTCAACTGAAGCTTTCTTT
TRBV5-1	NA	many	TRBJ1-2	CASSLEAGRSYGYTF	TGCGCCAGCAGCTTGGAAGCAGGGCGGAGCTATGGCTACACCTTC
TRBV5-1	NA	many	TRBJ2-7	CASSLAGPTDEQYF	TGCGCCAGCAGCTTGGCGGGACCCACGGACGAGCAGTACTTC
TRBV2	TRBD1	many	TRBJ1-5	CASTRGGSLSNQPQHF	TGTGCCAGCACAAGAGGGGGCAGTCTGAGCAATCAGCCCCAGCATTTT
TRBV11-1	NA	many	TRBJ2-7	CASSLPSGSTYEQYF	TGTGCCAGCAGCTTACCCTCCGGTTCCACCTACGAGCAGTACTTC
TRBV28	NA	NA	TRBJ2-6	CASSLGSHYSGANVLTF	TGTGCCAGCAGTTTAGGATCTCATTACTCTGGGGCCAACGTCCTGACTTTC
TRBV19	TRBD2	many	TRBJ2-7	CASSMVAGGREQYF	TGTGCCAGTAGTATGGTAGCGGGAGGACGGGAGCAGTACTTC
TRBV30	TRBD1	many	TRBJ2-6	CAWGTGGSSGANVLTF	TGTGCCTGGGGGACAGGGGGGAGCTCTGGGGCCAACGTCCTGACTTTC
TRBV2	NA	many	TRBJ1-5	CASSKHRSRTSNQPQHF	TGTGCCAGCAGTAAGCACAGATCCCGGACTAGCAATCAGCCCCAGCATTTT
TRBV19	TRBD1	many	TRBJ1-5	CASSKLPGQDNQPQHF	TGTGCCAGTAGTAAACTCCCGGGACAGGACAATCAGCCCCAGCATTTT
TRBV12-3/TRBV12-4	NA	many	TRBJ1-1	CASSRDGNTEAFF	TGTGCCAGCAGTAGGGACGGGAACACTGAAGCTTTCTTT
TRBV6-2/TRBV6-3	NA	NA	TRBJ1-2	CASISSDYGYSF	TGTGCCAGCATCTCGTCGGACTATGGCTACAGCTTC
TRBV5-1	TRBD2	NA	TRBJ2-2	CASSYRLARRSTGELFF	TGCGCCAGCAGCTACCGACTAGCTCGACGTAGCACCGGGGAGCTGTTTTTT
TRBV6-2/TRBV6-3	NA	many	TRBJ1-1	CASRPHRKRGSEAFF	TGTGCCAGCAGACCACACAGGAAGAGAGGCTCTGAAGCTTTCTTT
TRBV12-3/TRBV12-4	TRBD1	many	TRBJ1-1	CASRKGQGVPFGTEAFF	TGTGCCAGCAGAAAGGGACAGGGGGTACCCTTCGGGACTGAAGCTTTCTTT
TRBV6-1	NA	many	TRBJ1-3	CASLGLGNTIYF	TGTGCCAGTCTGGGACTGGGAAACACCATATATTTT
TRBV20-1	TRBD2	many	TRBJ2-5	CSARDPGAGGPQYF	TGCAGTGCTAGAGATCCTGGGGCGGGAGGACCCCAGTACTTC
TRBV5-1	NA	many	TRBJ2-5	CASFSGGKETQYF	TGCGCCAGCTTCAGCGGAGGGAAAGAGACCCAGTACTTC
TRBV28	TRBD1	many	TRBJ2-3	CASSWTGVSDTQYF	TGTGCCAGCAGTTGGACAGGGGTTTCAGATACGCAGTATTTT
TRBV2	NA	many	TRBJ1-2	CASSVADYYGYTF	TGTGCCAGCAGTGTGGCAGACTACTATGGCTACACCTTC
TRBV6-2/TRBV6-3	TRBD1	many	TRBJ1-6	CASTRQGAGSPLHF	TGTGCCAGCACCAGACAGGGGGCAGGTTCACCCCTCCACTTT
TRBV4-2	TRBD1	many	TRBJ1-6	CASSREGGPYNSPLHF	TGTGCCAGCAGCCGAGAAGGGGGCCCCTATAATTCACCCCTCCACTTT
TRBV9	NA	many	TRBJ1-3	CASSGLSSGNTIYF	TGTGCCAGCAGCGGCCTCTCCTCTGGAAACACCATATATTTT
TRBV11-2	TRBD2	many	TRBJ2-2	CASIPGGGDTGELFF	TGTGCCAGCATCCCCGGCGGGGGGGACACCGGGGAGCTGTTTTTT
TRBV5-1	TRBD1	many	TRBJ2-2	CASSLYTGVNTGELFF	TGCGCCAGCAGCCTCTACACAGGGGTGAACACCGGGGAGCTGTTTTTT
TRBV7-9	NA	many	TRBJ2-5	CASSLGASSETQYF	TGTGCCAGCAGCTTAGGGGCGTCTTCAGAGACCCAGTACTTC
TRBV28	NA	many	TRBJ1-5	CASSFRSDNTNQPQHF	TGTGCCAGCAGTTTTCGGTCAGATAACACAAATCAGCCCCAGCATTTT
TRBV6-1	TRBD2	NA	TRBJ2-5	CASRGSGRSGETQYF	TGTGCCAGCAGGGGCAGCGGGAGGTCGGGAGAGACCCAGTACTTC
TRBV14	NA	many	TRBJ1-2	CASSPFRGGGFGYTF	TGTGCCAGCAGCCCGTTCCGCGGGGGCGGTTTTGGCTACACCTTC
TRBV10-3	NA	NA	TRBJ2-5	CAISVGSQETQYF	TGTGCCATCAGTGTGGGCTCTCAAGAGACCCAGTACTTC
TRBV29-1	NA	many	TRBJ1-2	CSAPMGQGYGYTF	TGCAGCGCTCCAATGGGCCAGGGCTATGGCTACACCTTC
TRBV19	NA	many	TRBJ1-5	CASLRRGSNQPQHF	TGTGCCAGCCTTAGGAGGGGCAGCAATCAGCCCCAGCATTTT